This TCR beta chain was recorded in a study of blood T cells in healthy people across ages. Study-level information: About one barcoded TCR beta cDNA was captured per two T cells. Study findings and constraints: The fall in TCR beta diversity per million T cells was roughly linear with age.

A second roughly 6 to 12 cycle PCR used barcoded and J-beta primers. TCRdb fed the 5' RACE reads into MiXCR, producing one record per CDR3 protein. The profile shows roughly 700,000 distinct CDR3 sequences, 49% of them singletons. To note about this clonotype: No antigen is known for it.

The V end was cut by 0 bases, the J end by 5 bases, with 7 bases between. CDR1 is DFQATT, CDR2 SNEGSKA, per germline (reference sequence). CDR3 length: 13 amino acids. Donors ranged from 6 to 90 years old and were healthy Caucasians in Russia. The genes are TRBV20-1 and TRBJ1-4; a weak D match, TRBD1 (6 bases). Sequences were obtained from blood. The TCR sequence derives from a woman aged 60-70 years in good health. CDR3 amino acids: CSAREGGNEKLFF. The CDR3 DNA follows: TGCAGTGCTAGAGAGGGGGGCAATGAAAAACTGTTTTTT.